Presented here are 24 T cell receptor beta chains from one specimen sequenced in a study of control samples from healthy donors and cancer patients (dated by TCRdb to 2019 to 2021). The library was made by the immunoSEQ multiplex PCR assay. The table was pulled from immuneACCESS by TCRdb, which kept in-frame rearrangements only. Such tables lose some clones; where checked, under half of the loss comes from unresolved V genes, and the rest has no known cause. The sample table shows roughly 120,000 clones, and approximately 90% are seen once. Together, the top ten hold approximately 1.1% of the sample. The specimen sequenced was PBMCs. The origin of the receptors is a woman between 50 and 59 years old with colorectal cancer.

Of note for this clone: Other nucleotide sequences in the sample specify the same CDR3. The gene calls are TRBV27 and TRBJ2-5; D is perhaps TRBD1 or TRBD2 (5 bases each). This CDR3 region has 13 residues. Germline assignment: CDR1 MNHEY and CDR2 SMNVEV (reference sequence). The ends were cut back, 3 bases at V and 4 bases at J, with 9 bases in the middle. The DNA for the CDR3 is TGTGCCAGCAGTTTCTGGGGGAGAGAGACCCAGTACTTC. Translating it yields CASSFWGRETQYF.

This chain links TRBV7-2 with TRBJ2-7, with 10 bases aligning to TRBD1. This CDR3 spans 15 amino acids. The germline gives CDR1 SGHTA, CDR2 FQGNSA. Trimming removed 2 bases from V and 6 bases from J; junction bases left unmatched: 7. The CDR3 is CASSLKTGGRCEQYF. Written as DNA, the CDR3 is TGTGCCAGCAGCTTAAAGACAGGGGGCCGGTGCGAGCAGTACTTC. The full variable domain, its missing parts supplied by reference TRBV7-2 and TRBJ2-7, is GAGVSQSPSNKVTEKGKDVELRCDPISGHTALYWYRQSLGQGLEFLIYFQGNSAPDKSGLPSDRFSAERTGGSVSTLTIQRTQQEDSAVYLCASSLKTGGRCEQYFGPGTRLTVT.

V and J are TRBV6-5 and TRBJ2-1; 8 nucleotides agree with TRBD2. This CDR3 region has 15 residues. Germline V CDR1 and CDR2: MNHEY, SVGAGI. The ends lost 6 bases at V and 4 bases at J; junction bases unmatched: 8. Here the CDR3 DNA reads TGTGCCAGCAGAGCCAGCGGGGGATCTTACAATGAGCAGTTCTTC. Translated: CASRASGGSYNEQFF.

The V gene is TRBV7-9, the J gene TRBJ2-1; D perhaps matches TRBD2 (5 bases). This CDR3 comprises 13 residues. Per germline, CDR1 SEHNR and CDR2 FQNEAQ (reference sequence). V shed 6 bases and J shed 6 bases, with 12 bases lying between them. CDR3 protein: CASSSLGSNEQFF. The CDR3 DNA is TGTGCCAGCAGTTCACTTGGGAGCAATGAGCAGTTCTTC.

This clone showed up just once. The chain employs TRBV28 and TRBJ1-1; D remains ambiguous. CDR1 is MDHEN and CDR2 is SYDVKM in the germline V gene. Trimming stripped 1 base from V and 1 base from J, with 10 bases between. The CDR3 has 15 amino acids. In nucleotides, the CDR3 is TGTGCCAGCAGTTTATACTCCAATGCGAACACTGAAGCTTTCTTT. Protein product: CASSLYSNANTEAFF. Full variable domain (missing parts from reference TRBV28 and TRBJ1-1): DVKVTQSSRYLVKRTGEKVFLECVQDMDHENMFWYRQDPGLGLRLIYFSYDVKMKEKGDIPEGYSVSREKKERFSLILESASTNQTSMYLCASSLYSNANTEAFFGQGTRLTVV.

J is TRBJ1-3 and V is TRBV18; the D is unclear. The V end lost 2 bases, the J end lost 1 base, and 6 bases lay between the germline ends. Germline V CDR1 and CDR2: KGHSH, LQKENI. There are 14 residues in the CDR3. The CDR3 DNA reads TGTGCCAGCTCACCAGGGGTTTCTGGAAACACCATATATTTT. This gives the protein CASSPGVSGNTIYF.

Points on this clone: This specimen includes other DNA sequences encoding the same CDR3. The rearrangement joins TRBV9 to TRBJ1-3; no clear D. Germline CDR1 is SGDLS and CDR2 is YYNGEE. V dropped 1 base and J dropped 0 bases, with 5 bases sitting between them. CDR3 length: 14 amino acids. CDR3 coding DNA: TGTGCCAGCAGCGTACAAAGCTCTGGAAACACCATATATTTT. Protein: CASSVQSSGNTIYF.

The chain recombines TRBV30 with TRBJ2-4, with 8 bases that match TRBD2. Germline loops: CDR1 GTSNPN, CDR2 SVGIG (reference sequence). J was trimmed by 0 bases and V by 5 bases; bases with no gene match: 12. The CDR3 spans 17 residues. CDR3 DNA: TGTGCCTGGGGGGTAGGAGCGGGGGCACTAGCCAAAAACATTCAGTACTTC. This sequence encodes CAWGVGAGALAKNIQYF.

This chain connects TRBV4-1 to TRBJ2-7, with D possibly TRBD1 on 5 matching bases. The CDR3 contains 14 residues. Between the trimmed V and J ends, which lost 4 bases and 2 bases, there was a span of 12 bases. Germline assignment: CDR1 MGHRA and CDR2 YSYEKL. CDR3 nucleotides: TGCGCCAGCAGCCCCGTAGACAGAGCCTACGAGCAGTACTTC. Translating it yields CASSPVDRAYEQYF.

This chain links TRBV7-9 with TRBJ1-2; D gene uncertain. V was clipped by 3 bases and J by 6 bases, with 20 bases between them. The CDR3 covers 16 residues. Germline CDR1 SEHNR, CDR2 FQNEAQ (reference sequence). CDR3 DNA: TGTGCCAGCAGCTTTTGGAAGTCTAAAGCACAAAATGGCTACACCTTC. Translating gives CASSFWKSKAQNGYTF.

This rearrangement joins TRBV4-1 to TRBJ2-4; D is perhaps TRBD2 (7 bases). Trimming shortened V by 4 bases and J by 7 bases, and 11 bases separated the two germline ends. Germline values: CDR1 MGHRA, CDR2 YSYEKL. This CDR3 is 13 amino acids long. The CDR3 loop is CASSPGEGNIQYF. The CDR3 DNA reads as TGCGCCAGCAGCCCAGGGGAGGGCAACATTCAGTACTTC.

This chain connects TRBV5-6 to TRBJ2-1, with TRBD2 as a possible D gene (5 bases). The CDR3 loop spans 14 amino acids. Germline CDR1 reads SGHDT; CDR2 reads YYEEEE. V was trimmed by 4 bases and J by 7 bases, leaving 15 bases between them. The CDR3 DNA sequence: TGTGCCAGCAGCCAGCCCGGGGTCTTTAATGAGCAGTTCTTC. Its protein is CASSQPGVFNEQFF.

The rearrangement joins TRBV29-1 to TRBJ2-2; TRBD1 matches at 8 bases. The CDR3 covers 13 residues. With 7 bases clipped from V and 6 bases from J, the junction kept 7 bases outside the gene matches. From germline, CDR1 is SQVTM and CDR2 ANQGSEA. CDR3 sequence (DNA): TGCAGCGGTGGACAGGGAAGGGCCGGGGAGCTGTTTTTT. It codes for CSGGQGRAGELFF.

This rearrangement joins TRBV9 to TRBJ2-3; D remains ambiguous. This CDR3 has 14 residues. Per the germline V gene, CDR1 is SGDLS and CDR2 is YYNGEE. Trimming stripped 0 bases from V and 6 bases from J, with 11 bases between. CDR3 nucleotides: TGTGCCAGCAGCGTAGCGTCCCAGTCGGATACGCAGTATTTT. Translation gives CASSVASQSDTQYF.

The chain has TRBV27 and TRBJ2-1; 7 nucleotides line up with TRBD2. The CDR3 has 14 residues. Unmatched junction bases numbered 3, after V lost 1 base and J lost 6 bases. The V gene's germline CDR1 is MNHEY and CDR2 SMNVEV (reference sequence). The CDR3 DNA reads as TGTGCCAGCAGTTTATTCAGGACTAGCAATGAGCAGTTCTTC. Its protein is CASSLFRTSNEQFF.

This clone was counted a few times. This chain links TRBV5-1 with TRBJ2-3; 7 bases agree with TRBD1. CDR3 length: 16 amino acids. Germline-derived CDR1 and CDR2 are SGHRS and YFSETQ. V gave up 4 bases and J gave up 0 bases; unmatched junction bases: 8. The CDR3 is CASSATLGQSTDTQYF. The CDR3 DNA reads TGCGCCAGCAGCGCGACGCTGGGACAGAGCACAGATACGCAGTATTTT.

This chain connects TRBV4-1 to TRBJ2-7, with TRBD1 matching 8 bases. CDR3 size: 13 residues. Germline CDR1 MGHRA, CDR2 YSYEKL. V dropped 4 bases and J dropped 3; count of bases not matched to a gene: 2. This chain's CDR3 is CASSLGQGYEQYF. CDR3 DNA: TGCGCCAGCAGCCTTGGACAGGGCTACGAGCAGTACTTC.

This sequence joins TRBV2 and TRBJ2-7; perhaps D is TRBD1 or TRBD2 (5 bases each). Germline CDR1 is SNHLY and CDR2 is FYNNEI. Trimming removed 8 bases from V and 3 bases from J, with 14 bases in between. The CDR3 loop spans 13 amino acids. The CDR3 nucleotides read TGTGCCAGCCTGGGGACGACGTTCTACGAGCAGTACTTC. Its protein product is CASLGTTFYEQYF.

The chain has TRBV13 and TRBJ2-7; 7 bases are shared with TRBD2. The CDR3 totals 16 residues. Germline loops: CDR1 PRHDT, CDR2 FYEKMQ (reference sequence). V shed 7 bases and J 0 bases; nucleotides not matched to a gene: 12. The CDR3 is CASNLGGRAFSYEQYF. The DNA of the CDR3 is TGTGCCAGCAATCTCGGAGGGAGGGCCTTCTCCTACGAGCAGTACTTC.

V is TRBV5-3 and J is TRBJ2-5; D is perhaps TRBD1 (6 bases). TRBV5-3 is labeled an ORF, and its function is uncertain. CDR3 length: 15 amino acids. The V end lost 0 bases, the J end lost 5 bases, and 14 bases lay between the germline ends. The CDR3 DNA is TGTGCCAGAAGCTTGGCGATCAGGGGCGGGGAGACCCAGTACTTC. It yields the protein CARSLAIRGGETQYF.

The chain uses TRBV5-4 and TRBJ1-2; possible D gene TRBD1, 5 bases. Trimming took 4 bases from V and 4 from J, leaving 14 bases between them. The CDR3 is made up of 14 amino acids. Germline-derived CDR1 and CDR2 are SGHNT and YYREEE (reference sequence). In DNA form, the CDR3 reads TGTGCCAGCAGCGCCCGGGGGGTTAGCTATGGCTACACCTTC. Translating it yields CASSARGVSYGYTF.

This clone came up a few times. The chain recombines TRBV12-3 or TRBV12-4 with TRBJ2-1, with D unresolved. V lost 5 bases and J lost 6, with 8 bases in between. The CDR3 totals 12 residues. CDR3 DNA sequence: TGTGCCAGCAGTGCATTATCCAATGAGCAGTTCTTC. Translating gives CASSALSNEQFF.

V is TRBV7-9 and J is TRBJ1-1; D gene unclear. The CDR3 spans 13 residues. The V gene lost 2 bases and the J gene lost 0 bases, with 4 bases spanning the gap. Germline lookup yields CDR1 SEHNR and CDR2 FQNEAQ (reference sequence). The DNA of the CDR3 is TGTGCCAGCAGCTTAATCATGAACACTGAAGCTTTCTTT. It yields the protein CASSLIMNTEAFF.

The chain combines TRBV27 with TRBJ2-1, with D perhaps matching TRBD1 (6 bases). Germline lookup yields CDR1 MNHEY and CDR2 SMNVEV (reference sequence). Trimming left V 5 bases short and J 4 bases short, with 12 bases between. CDR3 length: 14 amino acids. CDR3 sequence: CASSTGTSYNEQFF. In DNA form, the CDR3 reads TGTGCCAGCAGTACCGGGACATCTTACAATGAGCAGTTCTTC.